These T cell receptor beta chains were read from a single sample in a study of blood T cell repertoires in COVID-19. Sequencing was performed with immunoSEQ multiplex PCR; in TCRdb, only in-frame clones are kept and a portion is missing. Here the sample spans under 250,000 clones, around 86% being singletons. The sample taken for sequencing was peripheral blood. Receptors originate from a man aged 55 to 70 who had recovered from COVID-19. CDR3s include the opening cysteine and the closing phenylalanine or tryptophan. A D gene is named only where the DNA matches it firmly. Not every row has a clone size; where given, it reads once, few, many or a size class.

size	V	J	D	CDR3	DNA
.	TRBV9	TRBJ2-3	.	CASSLSRTDTQYF	TGTGCCAGCTCCCTATCACGCACAGATACGCAGTATTTT
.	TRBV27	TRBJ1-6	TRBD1	CASSLSSLWTGFNSPLHF	TGTGCCAGCAGTTTATCGTCCCTATGGACAGGTTTCAATTCACCCCTCCACTTT
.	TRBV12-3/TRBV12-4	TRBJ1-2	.	CASTLGRFYGYTF	TGTGCCAGCACCCTTGGGAGGTTTTATGGCTACACCTTC
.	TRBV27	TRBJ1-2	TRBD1	CASRTGTGTAYYGYTF	TGTGCCAGCAGAACCGGGACAGGGACGGCCTATTATGGCTACACCTTC
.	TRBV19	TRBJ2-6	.	CASSIGAGANVLTF	TGTGCCAGTAGTATTGGGGCCGGGGCCAACGTCCTGACTTTC
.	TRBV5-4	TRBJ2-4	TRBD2	CASSLTPSGLAKNIQYF	TGTGCCAGCAGCTTGACCCCTAGCGGGCTAGCCAAAAACATTCAGTACTTC
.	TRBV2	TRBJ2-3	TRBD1	CASSTGGDTQYF	TGTGCCAGCAGCACAGGGGGAGATACGCAGTATTTT
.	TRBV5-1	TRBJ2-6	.	CASSLGQAGANVLTF	TGCGCCAGCAGCTTGGGGCAGGCTGGGGCCAACGTCCTGACTTTC
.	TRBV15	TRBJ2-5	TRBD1	CATSVGLGQGGETQYF	TGTGCCACCAGCGTGGGGCTAGGACAGGGGGGAGAGACCCAGTACTTC
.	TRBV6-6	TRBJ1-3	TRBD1	CASRPSDRAAGNTIYF	TGTGCCAGCAGACCCTCGGACAGGGCGGCTGGAAACACCATATATTTT
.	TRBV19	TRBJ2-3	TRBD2	CASSIVAGGPTDTQYF	TGTGCCAGTAGTATAGTGGCGGGAGGGCCCACAGATACGCAGTATTTT
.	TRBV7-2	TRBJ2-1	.	CASSLKLERGNEQFF	TGTGCCAGCAGCTTAAAGCTAGAGAGGGGGAATGAGCAGTTCTTC
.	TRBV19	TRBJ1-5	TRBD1	CASSAGQGWGESFSQHF	TGTGCCAGTAGCGCTGGACAGGGTTGGGGGGAATCATTTTCCCAGCATTTT
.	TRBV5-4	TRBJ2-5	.	CASSLAGRETQYF	TGTGCCAGCAGCTTGGCAGGTCGAGAGACCCAGTACTTC
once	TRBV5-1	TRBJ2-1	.	CASSLAGAGAHEQFF	TGCGCCAGCAGCTTGGCTGGGGCAGGGGCCCATGAGCAGTTCTTC
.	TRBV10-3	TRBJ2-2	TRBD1	CAIRGTGGTGELFF	TGTGCCATCAGGGGGACAGGGGGGACCGGGGAGCTGTTTTTT
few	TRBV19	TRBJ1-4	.	CASSKDGRTLNEKLFF	TGTGCCAGTAGTAAGGATGGTCGGACACTTAATGAAAAACTGTTTTTT
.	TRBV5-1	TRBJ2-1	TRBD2	CASSLAGQRGANEQFF	TGCGCCAGCAGCTTGGCCGGACAGCGGGGGGCCAATGAGCAGTTCTTC
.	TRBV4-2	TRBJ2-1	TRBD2	CASSQSAGGYNEQFF	TGTGCCAGCAGCCAAAGTGCGGGGGGATACAATGAGCAGTTCTTC
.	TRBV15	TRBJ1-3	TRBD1	CATSRGQGAGNTIYF	TGTGCCACCAGCAGAGGTCAGGGGGCAGGAAACACCATATATTTT
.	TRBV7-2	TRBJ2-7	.	CASSLDAGEQYF	TGTGCCAGCAGCTTAGATGCGGGTGAGCAGTACTTC
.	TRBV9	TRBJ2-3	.	CASSVGRGFSTDTQYF	TGTGCCAGCAGCGTAGGCAGAGGTTTTAGCACAGATACGCAGTATTTT
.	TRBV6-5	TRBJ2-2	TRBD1	CAGKEQGAYTGELFF	TGTGCCGGAAAAGAACAGGGGGCTTACACCGGGGAGCTGTTTTTT
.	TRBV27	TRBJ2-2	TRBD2	CASSQRLAEPGELFF	TGTGCCAGCAGTCAGAGACTAGCGGAACCCGGGGAGCTGTTTTTT
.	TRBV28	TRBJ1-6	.	CASRKTNSPLHF	TGTGCCAGCAGAAAGACAAACTCACCCCTCCACTTT
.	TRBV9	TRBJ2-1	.	CASSPRLAGPSSYNEQFF	TGTGCCAGCAGCCCGCGTCTGGCAGGGCCGAGCTCCTACAATGAGCAGTTCTTC
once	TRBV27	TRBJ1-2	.	CASSLVGGYGYTF	TGTGCCAGCAGTTTGGTGGGAGGTTATGGCTACACCTTC
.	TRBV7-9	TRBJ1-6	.	CASSFGGLQYSPLHF	TGTGCCAGCAGCTTTGGGGGCCTCCAATATTCACCCCTCCACTTT
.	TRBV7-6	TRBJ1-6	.	CASSRDSNLGHSPLHF	TGTGCCAGCAGCCGCGATTCCAATCTGGGCCATTCACCCCTCCACTTT
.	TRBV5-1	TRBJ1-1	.	CASSLVLGGQGNTEAFF	TGCGCCAGCAGCTTGGTGCTCGGTGGCCAGGGGAACACTGAAGCTTTCTTT
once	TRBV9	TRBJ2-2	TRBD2	CASSVGLAGGPGELFF	TGTGCCAGCAGCGTAGGCCTAGCGGGGGGCCCCGGGGAGCTGTTTTTT
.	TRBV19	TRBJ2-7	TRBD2	CASSTRQGGTSGGTYEQYF	TGTGCCAGTAGTACTCGACAGGGAGGGACTAGCGGGGGGACCTACGAGCAGTACTTC
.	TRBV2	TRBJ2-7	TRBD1	CASRALTGYEQYF	TGTGCCAGCAGAGCCCTGACAGGGTACGAGCAGTACTTC
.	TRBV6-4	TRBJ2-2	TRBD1	CASRSGQGVAGELFF	TGTGCCAGCAGATCTGGACAGGGGGTGGCCGGGGAGCTGTTTTTT
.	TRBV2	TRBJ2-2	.	CASSPSSSGELFF	TGTGCCAGCAGTCCCTCTAGCTCCGGGGAGCTGTTTTTT
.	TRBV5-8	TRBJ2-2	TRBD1	CASSLGDSYTGELFF	TGTGCCAGCAGCTTGGGGGACAGTTACACCGGGGAGCTGTTTTTT
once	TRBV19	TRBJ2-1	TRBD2	CASSRVAGVNEQFF	TGTGCCAGTAGTCGAGTAGCGGGGGTGAATGAGCAGTTCTTC
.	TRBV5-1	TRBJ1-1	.	CASSLAQGNTEAFF	TGCGCCAGCAGCTTGGCACAGGGGAACACTGAAGCTTTCTTT
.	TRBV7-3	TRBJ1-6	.	CASTLGGNSPLHF	TGTGCCAGCACCCTGGGAGGCAATTCACCCCTCCACTTT
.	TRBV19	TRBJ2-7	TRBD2	CASSIDLAGPYEQYF	TGTGCCAGTAGTATAGACCTAGCGGGGCCCTACGAGCAGTACTTC
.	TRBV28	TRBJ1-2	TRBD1	CASSPDRLTYGYTF	TGTGCCAGCAGTCCGGACAGGTTGACCTATGGCTACACCTTC
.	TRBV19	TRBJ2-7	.	CASSLSWDSFYEQYF	.
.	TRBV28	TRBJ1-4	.	CASSLWASKLFF	TGTGCCAGCAGTTTATGGGCCTCAAAACTGTTTTTT
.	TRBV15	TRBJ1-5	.	CATSRGIRTGSRGNSNQPQHF	TGTGCCACCAGCAGAGGCATCAGAACAGGGTCACGAGGAAATAGCAATCAGCCCCAGCATTTT
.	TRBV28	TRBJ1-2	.	CASSRQVLPPLYGYTF	TGTGCCAGCAGTAGACAGGTTCTACCTCCCCTCTATGGCTACACCTTC
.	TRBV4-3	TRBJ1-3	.	CASSQIDRHGNTIYF	TGCGCCAGCAGCCAAATTGACAGGCATGGAAACACCATATATTTT
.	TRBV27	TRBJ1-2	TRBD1	CASRSLGQGILWSYTF	TGTGCCAGCAGGAGCCTGGGACAGGGGATTCTATGGAGCTACACCTTC
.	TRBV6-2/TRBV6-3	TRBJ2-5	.	CASSSRDFQETQYF	TGTGCCAGCAGCTCTCGGGACTTCCAAGAGACCCAGTACTTC
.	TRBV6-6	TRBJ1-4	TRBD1	CASSYDRVTNEKLFF	TGTGCCAGCAGTTACGACAGGGTTACTAATGAAAAACTGTTTTTT
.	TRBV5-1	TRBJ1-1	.	CASSTAAWAEAFF	TGCGCCAGCAGCACCGCGGCGTGGGCTGAAGCTTTCTTT
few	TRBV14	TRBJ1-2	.	CASSQDPSGVIGGYTF	TGTGCCAGCAGCCAAGACCCCTCGGGGGTCATAGGTGGCTACACCTTC